One sample yielded the 9 T cell receptor beta chains listed below, sequenced in a study of early T cells in non-severe SARS-CoV-2 infection. Using its own MiXCR run on the 5' RACE reads, TCRdb lists one record per CDR3 protein. In the table there are tens of thousands of distinct CDR3 sequences, more than 14% of which are singletons. This sample comprised whole blood, obtained at baseline. Receptors were obtained from an adult who was a healthcare worker with PCR-confirmed SARS-CoV-2 infection or an uninfected control (not recorded which).

The V and J genes are TRBV11-2 and TRBJ2-3, with 10 bases lining up with TRBD1. CDR3 length equals 16 residues. With V trimmed by 4 bases and J by 8 bases, 12 bases remained unmatched. Germline CDR1 SGHAT, CDR2 FQNNGV. CDR3 nucleotide sequence: TGTGCCAGCAGCTACGAGGGACAGGGGACCCTCGGTACGCAGTATTTT. Its translation: CASSYEGQGTLGTQYF.

The chain joins TRBV18 to TRBJ2-1, with 10 positions matching TRBD2. The CDR3 runs to 15 residues. The V segment lost 0 bases and the J segment 8 bases; nucleotides outside the gene matches: 4. Per the germline V gene, CDR1 is KGHSH and CDR2 is LQKENI. The DNA for the CDR3 is TGTGCCAGCTCACCACCCAGCGGGAGGGCCTATGAGCAGTTCTTC. Residues: CASSPPSGRAYEQFF.

This sequence joins TRBV20-1 and TRBJ2-1; tentatively, D is TRBD2 (5 bases). The V gene's germline CDR1 is DFQATT and CDR2 SNEGSKA (reference sequence). The CDR3 extends over 12 amino acids. Trimming removed 7 bases at V and 9 bases at J, with 16 bases between. CDR3 protein: CSVAGNYVEQFF. The DNA of the CDR3 is TGCAGTGTCGCCGGGAACTACGTTGAGCAGTTCTTC.

The J gene is TRBJ1-2, the V gene TRBV5-1; D might be TRBD1 (5 bases). Per the germline V gene, CDR1 is SGHRS and CDR2 is YFSETQ. CDR3 length: 16 amino acids. The V gene lost 2 bases and the J gene lost 0 bases, with 14 bases spanning the gap. In DNA form, the CDR3 reads TGCGCCAGCAGCTTAAGCCCACTGGGGGCTAACTATGGCTACACCTTC. It translates to CASSLSPLGANYGYTF.

This clonotype has a handful of counts. This chain links TRBV7-3 with TRBJ2-1; 8 nucleotides line up with TRBD2. The V gene end was trimmed by 1 base and the J gene end by 0 bases; junction bases not matched to a gene: 2. CDR1 is SGHTA and CDR2 is FQGTGA in the germline V gene. The CDR3 contains 16 residues. The CDR3 DNA follows: TGTGCCAGCAGCTTAAGAGCGGGAGCCTCCTACAATGAGCAGTTCTTC. Its translation: CASSLRAGASYNEQFF. The full variable domain, with the rest looked up from reference TRBV7-3 and TRBJ2-1, is GAGVSQTPSNKVTEKGKYVELRCDPISGHTALYWYRQSLGQGPEFLIYFQGTGAADDSGLPNDRFFAVRPEGSVSTLKIQRTERGDSAVYLCASSLRAGASYNEQFFGPGTRLTVL.

The chain links TRBV29-1 to TRBJ2-3; 8 nucleotides match TRBD2. Germline-derived CDR1 and CDR2 are SQVTM and ANQGSEA. This CDR3 has 14 amino acids. The CDR3 DNA reads as TGCAGAGCCGGGGGAGCGGGAGATACAGATACGCAGTATTTT. Translated: CRAGGAGDTDTQYF.

There are a few counts of this clonotype. The CDR3 DNA reads as TGTGCCTGGAGATCCCTCTCGGGGTCCTACAATGAGCAGTTCTTC. Its translation: CAWRSLSGSYNEQFF. The chain combines TRBV30 with TRBJ2-1; D might be TRBD2 (5 bases). Germline V lookup: CDR1 GTSNPN, CDR2 SVGIG (reference sequence). This CDR3 comprises 15 residues. V lost 3 bases, J lost 1 base, and 13 bases lay in between.

This CDR3 is CASSLAGLATLTYEQYF. The CDR3 nucleotides are TGTGCCAGCAGCTTAGCGGGACTAGCAACCTTGACCTACGAGCAGTACTTC. The rearrangement links TRBV7-8 to TRBJ2-7; TRBD2 aligns across 9 bases. Germline values: CDR1 SGHVS, CDR2 FQNEAQ. The CDR3 length is 17 residues. Germline trimming cut 0 bases from V and 2 bases from J; bases unmatched to any gene: 8.

This clonotype was seen at least ten times. The chain carries TRBV2 and TRBJ2-5, with a tentative D call TRBD1 (6 bases). The CDR3 is made up of 15 amino acids. Trimming took 6 bases from V and 4 from J, leaving 18 bases between them. CDR1 is SNHLY and CDR2 is FYNNEI in the germline V gene. CDR3 residues: CASRPWDTPAETQYF. The CDR3 bases are TGTGCCAGCAGGCCTTGGGACACCCCCGCAGAGACCCAGTACTTC.